This TCR beta chain was captured by sequencing in a study of blood T cell repertoires in COVID-19. Study at large: COVID-19 samples collected from the United States, Italy and Spain covered acute and convalescent phases. The cDNA or gDNA used as material had been derived from T cells, B-cell-depleted T cells, or PBMCs.

Only a few counts were recorded for this clone. In the authors' workflow: Amplified reference gene primers provided the basis for estimating nucleated cell counts. Data came from immunoSEQ multiplex PCR; TCRdb stores just in-frame clones and leaves some out. V, J and clone size were drawn from that table, and D and trimming were deduced from the DNA. This table holds about 26,000 clones, around 79% found once. The material sequenced was peripheral blood. This TCR derives from a man older than 75 with active or convalescent COVID-19.

The CDR3 region is CASSEPGGFNEKLFF. Here the CDR3 DNA reads TGTGCCAGCAGTGAACCCGGAGGATTCAATGAAAAACTGTTTTTT. V and J are TRBV25-1 and TRBJ1-4; D is undetermined. Germline CDR1 and CDR2: MGHDK and SYGVNS. V was clipped by 2 bases and J by 5 bases, with 12 bases between them. This CDR3 is built from 15 residues.